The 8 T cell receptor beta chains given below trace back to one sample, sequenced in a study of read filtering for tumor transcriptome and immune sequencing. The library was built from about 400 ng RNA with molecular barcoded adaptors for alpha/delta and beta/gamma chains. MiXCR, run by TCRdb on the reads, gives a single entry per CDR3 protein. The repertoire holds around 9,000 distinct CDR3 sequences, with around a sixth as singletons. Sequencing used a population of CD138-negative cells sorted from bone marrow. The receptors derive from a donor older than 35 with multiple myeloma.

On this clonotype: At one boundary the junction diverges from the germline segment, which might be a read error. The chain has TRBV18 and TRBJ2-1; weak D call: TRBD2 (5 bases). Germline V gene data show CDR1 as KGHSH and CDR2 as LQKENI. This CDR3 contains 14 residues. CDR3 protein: CASSPPRLAGEHFF. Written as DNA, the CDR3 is TGTGCCAGCTCTCCACCTCGGCTAGCCGGTGAGCATTTCTTC.

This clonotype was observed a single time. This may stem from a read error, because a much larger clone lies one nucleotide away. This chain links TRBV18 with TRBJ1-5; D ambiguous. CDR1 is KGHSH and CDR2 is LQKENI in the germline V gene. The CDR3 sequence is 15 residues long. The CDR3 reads CASSPRRADNQPQRF. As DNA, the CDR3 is TGTGCCAGCTCACCACGAAGGGCAGACAATCAGCCCCAGCGTTTT.

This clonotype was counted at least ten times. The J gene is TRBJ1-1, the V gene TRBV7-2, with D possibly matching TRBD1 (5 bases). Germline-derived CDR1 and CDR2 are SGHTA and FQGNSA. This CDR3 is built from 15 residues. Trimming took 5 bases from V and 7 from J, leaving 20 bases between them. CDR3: CASSRLTSGGSEAFF. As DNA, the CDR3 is TGTGCCAGCAGCCGGCTAACTTCGGGGGGGAGTGAAGCTTTCTTT.

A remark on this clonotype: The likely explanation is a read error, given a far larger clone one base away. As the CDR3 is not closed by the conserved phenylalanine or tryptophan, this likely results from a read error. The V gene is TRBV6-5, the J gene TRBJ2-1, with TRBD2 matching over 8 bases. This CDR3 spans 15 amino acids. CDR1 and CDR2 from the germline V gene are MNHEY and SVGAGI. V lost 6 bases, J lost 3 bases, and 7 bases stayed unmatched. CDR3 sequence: CASSTGGTSYNEQFL. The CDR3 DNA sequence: TGTGCCAGCAGCACCGGGGGGACTAGCTACAATGAGCAGTTCCTC.

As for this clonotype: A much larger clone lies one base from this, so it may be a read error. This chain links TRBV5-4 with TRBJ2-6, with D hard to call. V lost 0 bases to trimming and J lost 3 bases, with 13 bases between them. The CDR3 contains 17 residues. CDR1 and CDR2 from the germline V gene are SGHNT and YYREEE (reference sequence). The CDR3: CASSLEVGLFGANVLTF. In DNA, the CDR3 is TGTGCCAGCAGCTTGGAGGTAGGGCTTTTTGGGGCCAACGTCCTGACTTTC. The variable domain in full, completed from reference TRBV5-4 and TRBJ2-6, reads ETGVTQSPTHLIKTRGQQVTLRCSSQSGHNTVSWYQQALGQGPQFIFQYYREEENGRGNFPPRFSGLQFPNYSSELNVNALELDDSALYLCASSLEVGLFGANVLTFGAGSRLTVL.

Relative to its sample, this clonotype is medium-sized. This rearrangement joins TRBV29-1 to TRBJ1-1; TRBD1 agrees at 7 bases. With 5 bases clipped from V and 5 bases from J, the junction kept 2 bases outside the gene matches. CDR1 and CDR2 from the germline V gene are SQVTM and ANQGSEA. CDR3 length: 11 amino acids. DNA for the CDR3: TGCAGCGTTTCACAGGGGACTGAAGCTTTCTTT. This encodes CSVSQGTEAFF.

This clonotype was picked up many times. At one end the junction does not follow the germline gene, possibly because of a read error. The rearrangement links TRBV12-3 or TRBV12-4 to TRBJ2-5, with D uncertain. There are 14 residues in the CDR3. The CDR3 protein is CASSATSFQKTQYF. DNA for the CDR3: TGTGCCAGCAGCGCCACCAGTTTCCAAAAGACCCAGTACTTC.

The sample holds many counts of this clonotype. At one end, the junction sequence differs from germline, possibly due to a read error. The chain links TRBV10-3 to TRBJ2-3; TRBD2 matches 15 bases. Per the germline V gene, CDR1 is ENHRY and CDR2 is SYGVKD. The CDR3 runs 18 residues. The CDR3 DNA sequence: TGTGCCATCAGTGACGGGACTAGCGGGAGGTCTAGCACAGATATGCAGTATTTT. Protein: CAISDGTSGRSSTDMQYF.